This T cell receptor beta chain stems from a study of blood T cell repertoires in COVID-19. Assay used: immunoSEQ multiplex PCR; TCRdb lists only in-frame clones, some missing. The sample has over 85,000 clones, about 88% seen once. This clone was counted once. This clonotype was sampled from a woman aged 45-60 years with acute or convalescent COVID-19. Sequenced input: peripheral blood.

The CDR3 nucleotides read TGCACCAGCAGCCGGGACAGCCATCACTATGGCTACACCTTC. This sequence encodes CTSSRDSHHYGYTF. The chain employs TRBV1 and TRBJ1-2; the tabulated D call, TRBD1, remains unverified against the DNA. TRBV1 is flagged as a pseudogene. The CDR3 contains 14 residues.